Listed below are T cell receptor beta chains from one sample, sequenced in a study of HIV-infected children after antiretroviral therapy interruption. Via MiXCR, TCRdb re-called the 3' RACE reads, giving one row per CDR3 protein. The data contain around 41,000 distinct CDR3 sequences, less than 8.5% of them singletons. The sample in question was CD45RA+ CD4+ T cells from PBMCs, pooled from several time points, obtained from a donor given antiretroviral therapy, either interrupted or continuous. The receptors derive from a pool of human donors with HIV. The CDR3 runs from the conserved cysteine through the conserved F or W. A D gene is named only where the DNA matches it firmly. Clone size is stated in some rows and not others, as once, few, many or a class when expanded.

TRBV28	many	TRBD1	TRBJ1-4	CASSSARQGRDEKLFF	TGTGCCAGCAGTTCGGCCCGACAGGGGCGGGATGAAAAACTGTTTTTT
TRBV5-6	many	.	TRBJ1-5	CASSLPARPGVISNQPQHF	TGTGCCAGCAGCCTGCCGGCGAGGCCAGGCGTTATTAGCAATCAGCCCCAGCATTTT
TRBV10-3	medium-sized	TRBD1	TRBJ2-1	CASGDPTGNYAEQFF	TGTGCCAGCGGTGATCCGACAGGGAACTATGCTGAGCAGTTCTTC
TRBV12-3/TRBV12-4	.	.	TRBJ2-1	CASSPGGEQFF	TGTGCCAGCAGTCCCGGGGGTGAGCAGTTCTTC
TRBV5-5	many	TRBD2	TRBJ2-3	CASSLALTGGSTDTQYF	TGTGCCAGCAGCTTGGCCCTGACGGGAGGGAGCACAGATACGCAGTATTTT
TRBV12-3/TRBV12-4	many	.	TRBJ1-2	CASSLSGAGYTF	TGTGCCAGCAGTTTATCAGGGGCTGGCTACACCTTC
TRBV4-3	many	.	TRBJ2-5	CASSQEGTNYQETQYF	TGCGCCAGCAGCCAAGAAGGGACAAACTACCAAGAGACCCAGTACTTC
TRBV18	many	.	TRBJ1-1	CASSPNSLRGGEGEAFF	TGTGCCAGCTCACCAAACTCCCTCCGAGGCGGTGAAGGTGAAGCTTTCTTT
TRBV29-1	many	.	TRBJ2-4	CSVLASLTNIQYF	TGCAGCGTCCTCGCCTCGTTGACCAACATTCAGTACTTC
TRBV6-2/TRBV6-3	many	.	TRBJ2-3	CASSKLRAGAPPSDTQYF	TGTGCCAGCAGCAAATTACGGGCCGGGGCACCCCCCTCAGATACGCAGTATTTT
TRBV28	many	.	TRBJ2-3	CASSPISDTQYF	TGTGCCAGCAGTCCGATATCAGATACGCAGTATTTT
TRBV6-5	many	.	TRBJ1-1	CASRLTGSTEAFF	TGTGCCAGCAGACTAACAGGGTCGACTGAAGCTTTCTTT
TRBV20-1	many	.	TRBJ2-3	CSAREGQRDNTQYF	TGCAGTGCTAGAGAGGGCCAGAGAGATAATACGCAGTATTTT
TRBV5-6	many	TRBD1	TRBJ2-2	CASSSSGTGYTGELFF	TGTGCCAGCAGCTCGTCCGGGACAGGGTACACCGGGGAGCTGTTTTTT
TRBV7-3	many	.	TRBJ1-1	CASSLTGWVTEAFF	TGTGCCAGCAGCTTAACAGGGTGGGTCACTGAAGCTTTCTTT
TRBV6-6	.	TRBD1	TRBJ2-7	CASSYRWQGVDEQYF	TGTGCCAGCAGTTACCGCTGGCAGGGGGTCGACGAGCAGTACTTC
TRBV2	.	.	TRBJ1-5	CASSEYGGGLNQPQHF	TGTGCCAGCAGTGAATATGGAGGCGGACTAAATCAGCCCCAGCATTTT
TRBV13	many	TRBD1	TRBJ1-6	CASSLGQGYNSPLYF	TGTGCCAGCTCTCTCGGACAGGGCTATAATTCGCCCCTCTACTTT
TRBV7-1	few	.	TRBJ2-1	CASSSGYLYNEQFF	TGTGCCAGCAGCTCAGGGTATCTCTACAATGAGCAGTTCTTC
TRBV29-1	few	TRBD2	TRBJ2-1	CSGGLAGRNEQFF	TGCAGCGGGGGACTAGCGGGAAGGAATGAGCAGTTCTTC
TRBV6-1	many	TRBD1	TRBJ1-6	CASSRGLGSPLHF	TGTGCCAGCAGTAGGGGGCTGGGTTCACCCCTCCACTTT
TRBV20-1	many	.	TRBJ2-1	CSASGLALGYNEQFF	TGCAGTGCTAGTGGGCTAGCACTCGGGTACAATGAGCAGTTCTTC
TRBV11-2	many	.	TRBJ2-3	CASSLGFWSPTDTQYF	TGTGCCAGCAGCTTAGGGTTTTGGAGTCCCACAGATACGCAGTATTTT
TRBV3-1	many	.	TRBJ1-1	CASSGLPGVGEDTEAFF	TGTGCCAGCAGCGGACTTCCAGGGGTGGGGGAGGACACTGAAGCTTTCTTT
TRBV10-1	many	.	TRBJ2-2	CASSPGLSTGELFF	TGCGCCAGCAGTCCAGGGTTGAGCACCGGGGAGCTGTTTTTT
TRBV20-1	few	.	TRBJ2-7	CSARDQAGSPYEQYF	TGCAGTGCTAGAGATCAGGCAGGCTCCCCCTACGAGCAGTACTTC